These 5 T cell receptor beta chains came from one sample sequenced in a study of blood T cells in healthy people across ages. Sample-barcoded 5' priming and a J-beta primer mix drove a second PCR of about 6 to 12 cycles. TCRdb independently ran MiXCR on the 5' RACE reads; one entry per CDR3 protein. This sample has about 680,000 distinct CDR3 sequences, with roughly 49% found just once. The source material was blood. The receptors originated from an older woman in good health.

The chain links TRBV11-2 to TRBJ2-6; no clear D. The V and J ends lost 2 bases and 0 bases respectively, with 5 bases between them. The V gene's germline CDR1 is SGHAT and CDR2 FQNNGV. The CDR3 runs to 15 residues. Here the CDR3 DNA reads TGTGCCAGCAGCTTATACTTCTCTGGGGCCAACGTCCTGACTTTC. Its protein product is CASSLYFSGANVLTF.

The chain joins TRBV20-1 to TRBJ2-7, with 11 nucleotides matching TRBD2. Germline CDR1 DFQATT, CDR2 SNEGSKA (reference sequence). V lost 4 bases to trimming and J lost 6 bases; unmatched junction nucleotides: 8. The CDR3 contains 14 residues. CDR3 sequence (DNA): TGCAGTGCTAAGACTAGCGGGATTGGGGGCGAGCAGTACTTC. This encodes CSAKTSGIGGEQYF.

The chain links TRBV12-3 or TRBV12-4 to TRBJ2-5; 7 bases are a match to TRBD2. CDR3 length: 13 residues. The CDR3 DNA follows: TGTGCGACAGCGGGGAGGAACCAAGAGACCCAGTACTTC. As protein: CATAGRNQETQYF.

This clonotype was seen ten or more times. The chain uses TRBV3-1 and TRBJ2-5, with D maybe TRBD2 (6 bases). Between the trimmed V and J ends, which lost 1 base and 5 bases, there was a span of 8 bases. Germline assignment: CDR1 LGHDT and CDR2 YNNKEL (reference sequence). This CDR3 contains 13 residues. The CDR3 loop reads CASSQAGRETQYF. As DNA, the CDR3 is TGTGCCAGCAGCCAAGCGGGGAGGGAGACCCAGTACTTC.

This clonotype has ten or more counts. DNA for the CDR3: TGTGCCAGCAGTTTAGCGGAGGGAGGGAACGAGCAGTACTTC. This encodes CASSLAEGGNEQYF. This rearrangement joins TRBV12-3 or TRBV12-4 to TRBJ2-7; 7 bases map to TRBD2. This CDR3 comprises 14 residues. With 0 bases clipped from V and 5 bases from J, the junction kept 4 bases outside the gene matches.